This is a list of T cell receptor beta chains from one sample in a study of OX40 agonist ivuxolimab in advanced cancers. The repertoire was sequenced with immunoSEQ multiplex PCR; TCRdb's copy has only in-frame clones and lacks some. The sample lists approximately 67,000 clones, 80% to 95% occurring once. The sequencing here drew on CD4+ or CD8+ T cells sorted from blood, taken in a trial of the OX40 agonist ivuxolimab. Every receptor here comes from an adult with an advanced solid tumor such as melanoma, head and neck, liver or kidney cancer. Each CDR3 is given with its conserved first and last residue. A D gene is named only where the DNA matches it firmly. Clone size appears in some rows only: once, few, many, or a class for an expanded clone.

D,size,J,V,CDR3,DNA
.,.,TRBJ2-5,TRBV10-3,CAINGGEETQYF,TGTGCCATCAATGGAGGAGAAGAGACCCAGTACTTC
TRBD1,.,TRBJ1-6,TRBV28,CASSSAGTDNSPLHF,TGTGCCAGCAGTTCAGCCGGGACAGATAATTCACCCCTCCACTTT
TRBD2,.,TRBJ2-2,TRBV2,CASSYTGGGRVTGELFF,TGTGCCAGCAGTTACACTGGCGGGGGGCGGGTCACCGGGGAGCTGTTTTTT
.,.,TRBJ2-3,TRBV7-2,CASSLVYRGTDTQYF,TGTGCCAGCAGCTTAGTATATAGGGGAACAGATACGCAGTATTTT
TRBD2,.,TRBJ2-5,TRBV7-3,CASSPLAGGQETQYF,TGTGCCAGCAGCCCACTAGCGGGGGGCCAAGAGACCCAGTACTTC
.,once,TRBJ2-7,TRBV2,CASRLRVLLPVEQYF,TGTGCCAGCAGGTTAAGGGTCCTACTTCCTGTCGAGCAGTACTTC
TRBD2,once,TRBJ2-3,TRBV4-3,CASSSQRGGSDTQYF,TGCGCCAGCAGCTCCCAGCGGGGGGGCTCAGATACGCAGTATTTT
TRBD2,.,TRBJ2-5,TRBV15,CATSRGGETQYF,TGTGCCACCAGCAGGGGGGGGGAGACCCAGTACTTC
.,.,TRBJ2-7,TRBV7-2,CASSLEAGAGEQYF,TGTGCCAGCAGCCTCGAGGCAGGGGCAGGGGAGCAGTACTTC
TRBD1,.,TRBJ1-4,TRBV5-1,CASTLGTVGNEKLFF,TGCGCCAGCACTCTGGGGACAGTCGGGAATGAAAAACTGTTTTTT
.,.,TRBJ2-3,TRBV5-1,CASSLWGSPDTQYF,TGCGCCAGCAGCTTGTGGGGGTCCCCAGATACGCAGTATTTT
.,.,TRBJ2-7,TRBV11-3,CASSLGNEQYF,TGTGCCAGCAGCTTAGGAAACGAGCAGTACTTC
TRBD1,.,TRBJ2-2,TRBV7-3,CASSLQGARSTGELFF,TGTGCCAGCAGCCTTCAGGGGGCGCGGAGCACCGGGGAGCTGTTTTTT
.,.,TRBJ1-2,TRBV28,CASSLRTAANYGYTF,TGTGCCAGCAGTTTGAGGACGGCGGCTAACTATGGCTACACCTTC
TRBD2,.,TRBJ2-3,TRBV15,CATSRTRDYERFHTDTQYF,TGTGCCACCAGCAGGACCCGGGACTACGAACGATTCCACACAGATACGCAGTATTTT
.,once,TRBJ1-2,TRBV14,CASSQWVGGFGLGYTF,TGTGCCAGCAGCCAATGGGTGGGGGGATTCGGCCTTGGCTACACCTTC
.,.,TRBJ2-3,TRBV29-1,CSVEIRLAPDTQYF,TGCAGCGTTGAAATTCGCCTAGCCCCAGATACGCAGTATTTT
.,medium-sized,TRBJ1-2,TRBV7-2,CASSLLGFKGYTF,TGTGCCAGCAGCTTATTGGGGTTTAAGGGCTACACCTTC
.,.,TRBJ1-1,TRBV30,CAWSSYRVNTEAFF,TGTGCCTGGAGTTCTTACAGGGTGAACACTGAAGCTTTCTTT
TRBD1,.,TRBJ1-6,TRBV4-2,CASSPTGQGNSPLHF,TGTGCCAGCAGCCCTACTGGACAGGGGAATTCACCCCTCCACTTT